This TCR beta chain was recovered during a study of CD8 T cells in ankylosing spondylitis listed by TCRdb under 2017. The study in broad terms: T cell receptor beta repertoires were profiled in healthy donors and ankylosing spondylitis patients so that disease-linked TCR variants could be found. In total, the full study cohort was made up of approximately 99 healthy donors and more than 20 ankylosing spondylitis patients. Peripheral blood samples were taken, and synovial fluid was additionally collected from ankylosing spondylitis patients.

The full study reports these points: Blood from ankylosing spondylitis patients appeared to be characterized by a TCR beta motif made up of about 8 highly homologous amino acid variants. Some motif variants had previously been reported in the synovial fluid and blood of reactive arthritis patients, which suggests shared mechanisms of disease initiation. The disease-linked clones showed a CD8+ phenotype and occurred at relatively low frequencies in peripheral blood. According to the report, matched synovial fluid samples from ankylosing spondylitis patients were significantly enriched for the disease-linked clones.

These reads were obtained on an Illumina HiSeq 2500. TCR beta libraries were prepared by quantitative 5'-RACE with molecular barcodes. For the original study's pipeline: To identify disease-linked TCR variants, a new computational method was used, one built on a probabilistic model of VDJ rearrangement. The raw public reads went through TCRdb reprocessing: fastp at Q25, MiXCR clone calling, in-frame beta chains kept. Entries are consolidated by CDR3 protein sequence, retaining the most common genes and DNA. TCRdb, not the original authors, processed these V and J calls. The sample table records hundreds of thousands of distinct CDR3 sequences; 30% to 35% of these occur just once. The biggest ten clones account for approximately 4% of the sample. Measured from the cysteine to the phenylalanine, the CDR3 is 15 residues long. Here the CDR3 DNA is all that survives: 45 bases in frame from base 1. Between the V and J ends, shortened by 0 bases and 4 bases respectively, the junction contains 14 bases. Sequences DFQATT (CDR1) and SNEGSKA (CDR2) are obtained from the germline V gene (reference sequence).

Concerning this clonotype itself: Its cognate antigen has yet to be identified. Within one base of it there is no much larger clone, and no base qualities were kept.

Sequencing was carried out using blood, either unsorted or a sorted T cell fraction (not recorded which). The sequence was collected from a male donor with ankylosing spondylitis or in good health (not recorded which). Here the chain combines TRBV20-1 and TRBJ2-3; D gene: possibly TRBD2, on 6 matching bases. The encoded CDR3 is CSARETSLYPDTQYF. The nucleotide sequence is given as TGCAGTGCTAGAGAGACTAGTCTCTATCCAGATACGCAGTATTTT.